The rows below give T cell receptor beta chains drawn from one sample of a study of blood T cell repertoires in COVID-19. Sequencing was performed with immunoSEQ multiplex PCR; in TCRdb, only in-frame clones are kept and a portion is missing. The data show 410,000 or so clones, 75% to 90% seen once. The sample was peripheral blood. The receptors come from a woman aged 25-40 years with active or convalescent COVID-19. The CDR3 runs from the conserved cysteine through the conserved F or W. D genes are given only for firm matches. Clone size, where shown, is once, few, many, or a class for clones that have expanded.

CDR3nt | CDR3aa | d_gene | v_gene | abundance | len | j_gene
TGTGCCACCAGTGACAGGCGAAACTACAATGAGCAGTTCTTC | CATSDRRNYNEQFF | NA | TRBV24-1 | NA | 14 | TRBJ2-1
TGTGCCAGCAGGCCCGGAGGAGGGGTCAATCAGCCCCAGCATTTT | CASRPGGGVNQPQHF | NA | TRBV28 | once | 15 | TRBJ1-5
TGTGCCAGCAGTGAGGCAGGGGGCTTGGCAGATACGCAGTATTTT | CASSEAGGLADTQYF | TRBD1 | TRBV6-4 | NA | 15 | TRBJ2-3
TGTGCCATCAGACCAGGGACTAGCACAGATACGCAGTATTTT | CAIRPGTSTDTQYF | NA | TRBV10-3 | NA | 14 | TRBJ2-3
TGTGCCAGCAGAGGGGCCTCCTTAAGCACAGATACGCAGTATTTT | CASRGASLSTDTQYF | NA | TRBV7-2 | NA | 15 | TRBJ2-3
TGTGCCAGCAGCTGGGACAGCAACCTTAGCAATCAGCCCCAGCATTTT | CASSWDSNLSNQPQHF | TRBD1 | TRBV7-2 | NA | 16 | TRBJ1-5
TGTGCCAGTAGCCCACAGGGATATGGGGCCAACGTCCTGACTTTC | CASSPQGYGANVLTF | NA | TRBV19 | NA | 15 | TRBJ2-6
TGTGCCCAACTCAAAGATCGGACACTATATGGCTACACCTTC | CAQLKDRTLYGYTF | NA | TRBV2 | NA | 14 | TRBJ1-2
TGTGCCAGCAGTGAAGGGACAGGGGGCGCAGATACGCAGTATTTT | CASSEGTGGADTQYF | TRBD1 | TRBV25-1 | NA | 15 | TRBJ2-3
TGTGCCAGCAGTCGGGCGGGACTAGTTTTCCACGAGCAGTACTTC | CASSRAGLVFHEQYF | TRBD2 | TRBV27 | NA | 15 | TRBJ2-7
TGTGCCAGCAGTTCCAGTTATAGCAATCAGCCCCAGCATTTT | CASSSSYSNQPQHF | NA | TRBV6-5 | once | 14 | TRBJ1-5
TGTGCCAGCAGCTCGAAGAGGGGCGGGGCAGGAATCGGGGGCGAGCAGTACTTC | CASSSKRGGAGIGGEQYF | NA | TRBV5-6 | NA | 18 | TRBJ2-7
TGTGCCACCAGTGCCATCCTAGCGGGAGACTCACTCATAGAGCAGTTCTTC | CATSAILAGDSLIEQFF | TRBD2 | TRBV24-1 | NA | 17 | TRBJ2-1
TGTGCCAGCAGCCAAGCCCTAGCGGGGGGAGGAGATACGCAGTATTTT | CASSQALAGGGDTQYF | TRBD2 | TRBV4-2 | NA | 16 | TRBJ2-3
TGTGCCAGCAGCGCGGTTACAGATACGCAGTATTTT | CASSAVTDTQYF | NA | TRBV2 | NA | 12 | TRBJ2-3
TGTGCCAGCAGCCAAGAGGTATCTAGCGGTCAAGAGACCCAGTACTTC | CASSQEVSSGQETQYF | TRBD2 | TRBV3-1/TRBV3-2 | NA | 16 | TRBJ2-5
TGTGCCAGCAGGGATACAGGGTCCCTTAACTATGGCTACACCTTC | CASRDTGSLNYGYTF | NA | TRBV2 | NA | 15 | TRBJ1-2
TGTGCCACCGCCCAGGGGGCAGCGAACACTGAAGCTTTCTTT | CATAQGAANTEAFF | TRBD1 | TRBV15 | NA | 14 | TRBJ1-1
TGTGCCAGCAGCTCCCCGCAGGGGGCATATCAGCCCCAGCATTTT | CASSSPQGAYQPQHF | TRBD1 | TRBV7-2 | NA | 15 | TRBJ1-5
TGTGCCAGCAGCAAACGGACAGGGGAAGGGTCACCCCTCCACTTT | CASSKRTGEGSPLHF | TRBD1 | TRBV3-1/TRBV3-2 | once | 15 | TRBJ1-6
TGTGCCAGCTCAACAGGACAGGGGAATCAGCCCCAGCATTTT | CASSTGQGNQPQHF | TRBD1 | TRBV18 | few | 14 | TRBJ1-5
TGTGCCAGTAGTATGGTGGGGACACCGAACACTGAAGCTTTCTTT | CASSMVGTPNTEAFF | NA | TRBV19 | NA | 15 | TRBJ1-1
TGCGCCAGCAGCTTGGTCGCGGGGGGAACAACAAATCAGCCCCAGCATTTT | CASSLVAGGTTNQPQHF | NA | TRBV5-1 | NA | 17 | TRBJ1-5
TGTGCCAGCAGCCAATCTAGACGGGGATACACAGATACGCAGTATTTT | CASSQSRRGYTDTQYF | NA | TRBV3-1/TRBV3-2 | NA | 16 | TRBJ2-3
TGTGCCAGCTCACTACGAACCGGGAGAGAAGGGTCTGGGGCCAACGTCCTGACTTTC | CASSLRTGREGSGANVLTF | NA | TRBV18 | NA | 19 | TRBJ2-6
TGTGCCAGTAATCAGCGGGGACGTGACTACTCTAACTATGGCTACACCTTC | CASNQRGRDYSNYGYTF | NA | TRBV19 | NA | 17 | TRBJ1-2
TGTGCCAGCAGTGAAACTCCTCCGGGGGGCTACACCTTC | CASSETPPGGYTF | NA | TRBV2 | NA | 13 | TRBJ1-2
TGTGCCAGTTCGACCCACCGACAGACTTCTTACACCTTC | CASSTHRQTSYTF | NA | TRBV19 | once | 13 | TRBJ1-2
TGTGCCAGCAGCCCGTCAGAGGGTCCCCCTCTCTATGGCTACACCTTC | CASSPSEGPPLYGYTF | NA | TRBV3-1/TRBV3-2 | once | 16 | TRBJ1-2
TGTGCCAGCAGTTTATCTCAGCGGTCGAACACCGGGGAGCTGTTTTTT | CASSLSQRSNTGELFF | NA | TRBV27 | NA | 16 | TRBJ2-2
TGTGCCAGCAGCCAAGTTGCTACAGTAGGAATTAATTCACCCCTCCACTTT | CASSQVATVGINSPLHF | NA | TRBV3-1/TRBV3-2 | NA | 17 | TRBJ1-6
TGCGCCAGCAGCCAGCCGGGGGAAAAACTGTTTTTT | CASSQPGEKLFF | NA | TRBV4-1 | NA | 12 | TRBJ1-4
TGTGCCAGCAGTGATGGAACAGGGGATAACTATGGCTACACCTTC | CASSDGTGDNYGYTF | TRBD1 | TRBV2 | NA | 15 | TRBJ1-2
TGTGCCAGCAGCCGACAGGGGCCCCAAGAGACCCAGTACTTC | CASSRQGPQETQYF | TRBD1 | TRBV7-9 | NA | 14 | TRBJ2-5
TGTGCCAGCAGCTTTACCGGGACAGGGACCTACAATGAGCAGTTCTTC | CASSFTGTGTYNEQFF | TRBD1 | TRBV5-4 | NA | 16 | TRBJ2-1
TGTGCCACCACCCCCAGAGGGTACGAGCAGTACTTC | CATTPRGYEQYF | NA | TRBV12-3/TRBV12-4 | NA | 12 | TRBJ2-7
TGTGCCTGGAGGTGGGGTCGGGGAACTAATGAAAAACTGTTTTTT | CAWRWGRGTNEKLFF | NA | TRBV30 | NA | 15 | TRBJ1-4
TGTGCCATCAGTGAAATTTCTGAGACAGGGGACAATGAGCAGTTCTTC | CAISEISETGDNEQFF | TRBD1 | TRBV10-3 | NA | 16 | TRBJ2-1
TGCGCCAGCAGCTTGGCATCAGGGAACACTGAAGCTTTCTTT | CASSLASGNTEAFF | NA | TRBV5-1 | NA | 14 | TRBJ1-1
TGCGCCAGCAGCTTGGGGTACAGGGACTACGAGCAGTACTTC | CASSLGYRDYEQYF | NA | TRBV5-1 | NA | 14 | TRBJ2-7
TGTGCCAGCAGCTTGGAATTAGCGAGAAATGAGCAGTTCTTC | CASSLELARNEQFF | NA | TRBV5-4 | once | 14 | TRBJ2-1
TGCGCCAGCAGCTTGGGAGGGAATGGCTACACCTTC | CASSLGGNGYTF | NA | TRBV5-1 | NA | 12 | TRBJ1-2
TGTGCCAGCAGCCTCGGGACAGGGGTGAGGGGCTACACCTTC | CASSLGTGVRGYTF | TRBD1 | TRBV7-9 | NA | 14 | TRBJ1-2
TGTGCCATCAGTGGTGGGAGAGCTAACTATGGCTACACCTTC | CAISGGRANYGYTF | NA | TRBV10-3 | NA | 14 | TRBJ1-2
TGTGCCAGCAGCCAACAACAGGGTAATTCACCCCTCCACTTT | CASSQQQGNSPLHF | NA | TRBV3-1/TRBV3-2 | once | 14 | TRBJ1-6
TGTGCCAGTAGGAAGGTCCTGAATGTATGGGGCATGAACACTGAAGCTTTCTTT | CASRKVLNVWGMNTEAFF | NA | TRBV19 | NA | 18 | TRBJ1-1
TGTGCCAGCAGCCAAGGAGACCGAGGGAACACTGAAGCTTTCTTT | CASSQGDRGNTEAFF | NA | TRBV4-2 | NA | 15 | TRBJ1-1
TGTGCCAGCAGCTTAATGCAGGGTGGTGAAGCTTTCTTT | CASSLMQGGEAFF | NA | TRBV5-5 | NA | 13 | TRBJ1-1
TGCGCCAGCAGCCAAGACCAACTCGAGGGGGACTATGGCTACACCTTC | CASSQDQLEGDYGYTF | NA | TRBV4-1 | NA | 16 | TRBJ1-2
TGTGCCAGCAGCCAGGGGCCGGGTTCTAGCACAGATACGCAGTATTTT | CASSQGPGSSTDTQYF | NA | TRBV4-2 | NA | 16 | TRBJ2-3
TGTGCCAGCAGCTCGTCTAGCGGGGGGGCCTACGAGCAGTACTTC | CASSSSSGGAYEQYF | TRBD2 | TRBV5-4 | NA | 15 | TRBJ2-7
TGTGCCAGCAGCAAGGTCCCGGGCTACGAGCAGTACTTC | CASSKVPGYEQYF | NA | TRBV27 | few | 13 | TRBJ2-7